This entry lists 18 T cell receptor beta chains sequenced from one sample in a study of CD8 T cells in ankylosing spondylitis. Whole-study findings and limits: Made up of eight highly homologous variants, a TCR beta motif appeared characteristic of ankylosing spondylitis blood.

For these receptors, no antigen is known. TCRdb independently ran MiXCR on the 5' RACE reads; one entry per CDR3 protein. The data contain more than 300,000 distinct CDR3 sequences, roughly 8% of them singletons. The specimen was blood, either unsorted or a sorted T cell fraction (not recorded which). These TCRs come from a male donor with ankylosing spondylitis.

This clonotype has at least ten counts. The chain joins TRBV29-1 to TRBJ1-3; D ambiguous. The ends were cut back, 4 bases at V and 0 bases at J, with 10 bases in the middle. The CDR3 consists of 14 residues. CDR1 is SQVTM, CDR2 ANQGSEA, per germline. CDR3 protein: CSVVLVNSGNTIYF. CDR3 nucleotides: TGCAGCGTTGTTCTGGTCAACTCTGGAAACACCATATATTTT.

The CDR3 sequence is CATNPSGSNTGELFF. In DNA, the CDR3 is TGTGCCACTAACCCTAGCGGCTCAAACACCGGGGAGCTGTTTTTT. The rearrangement uses TRBV10-3 and TRBJ2-2; 7 bases align to TRBD2. The CDR3 is 15 amino acids. With V trimmed by 10 bases and J by 2 bases, 10 bases remained unmatched. Germline V lookup: CDR1 ENHRY, CDR2 SYGVKD.

This clonotype was counted only a few times. The gene calls are TRBV2 and TRBJ2-7, with a weak D call TRBD2 (6 bases). Trimming left V 2 bases short and J 1 base short, with 15 bases between. CDR1 and CDR2 from the germline V gene are SNHLY and FYNNEI. The CDR3 is made up of 16 amino acids. CDR3 protein: CASSELRGGRSYEQYF. CDR3 nucleotides: TGTGCCAGCAGTGAATTACGGGGAGGAAGGTCCTACGAGCAGTACTTC.

This clonotype was found a few times. The chain uses TRBV7-2 and TRBJ1-5, with TRBD1 as a possible D gene (5 bases). The germline CDR1 and CDR2 sequences are SGHTA and FQGNSA. The CDR3 runs to 15 residues. Trimming took off 7 bases at V and 0 bases at J, with 13 bases between the two ends. The CDR3 reads CASTQWGNSNQPQHF. DNA for the CDR3: TGTGCCAGCACCCAATGGGGGAATAGCAATCAGCCCCAGCATTTT. The full variable domain, completed using reference TRBV7-2 and TRBJ1-5, is GAGVSQSPSNKVTEKGKDVELRCDPISGHTALYWYRQSLGQGLEFLIYFQGNSAPDKSGLPSDRFSAERTGGSVSTLTIQRTQQEDSAVYLCASTQWGNSNQPQHFGDGTRLSIL.

CDR3 sequence (DNA): TGTGCCAGCACCCTAGGGCACAGCTCCTACAATGAGCAGTTCTTC. This sequence encodes CASTLGHSSYNEQFF. V is TRBV11-3 and J is TRBJ2-1; D not resolved. Per germline, CDR1 SGHNT and CDR2 YENEEA. Trimming left V 7 bases short and J 0 bases short, with 13 bases between. This CDR3 has 15 residues.

Only a few counts were recorded for this clonotype. The chain links TRBV2 to TRBJ1-2; 7 nucleotides agree with TRBD1. This CDR3 is built from 13 residues. V dropped 9 bases and J dropped 0; count of bases not matched to a gene: 4. CDR1 and CDR2 (germline): SNHLY, FYNNEI. This chain's CDR3 is CASRDRANYGYTF. For the CDR3, the DNA is TGTGCCAGTCGGGACAGAGCTAACTATGGCTACACCTTC.

The V and J genes are TRBV7-2 and TRBJ1-6, with D perhaps TRBD1 (6 bases). There are 16 residues in the CDR3. Between the trimmed V and J ends, which lost 6 bases and 6 bases, there was a span of 18 bases. Germline lookup yields CDR1 SGHTA and CDR2 FQGNSA. CDR3 amino acids: CASSPDGQLFNSPLHF. The CDR3 DNA follows: TGTGCCAGCAGTCCTGATGGACAGCTTTTTAATTCACCCCTCCACTTT.

This clonotype was observed a handful of times. The chain employs TRBV7-2 and TRBJ1-5; D is unclear. V was pared by 5 bases and J by 11 bases, with 10 bases between. Germline-derived CDR1 and CDR2 are SGHTA and FQGNSA. The CDR3 contains 11 residues. The CDR3 sequence: CASSLSGAQHF. CDR3 nucleotides: TGTGCCAGCAGCCTAAGTGGGGCCCAGCATTTT.

The CDR3 spells CASSKAGASYEQYF. As DNA, the CDR3 is TGTGCCAGCAGCAAAGCCGGGGCCAGCTACGAGCAGTACTTC. This chain connects TRBV11-2 to TRBJ2-7; D could derive from TRBD1 or TRBD2 (5 bases each). This CDR3 region has 14 residues. CDR1 and CDR2 from the germline V gene are SGHAT and FQNNGV. Trimming shortened V by 5 bases and J by 3 bases, and 14 bases separated the two germline ends.

The gene calls are TRBV12-3 or TRBV12-4 and TRBJ2-7, with TRBD2 identical over 9 bases. This CDR3 contains 13 residues. With 9 bases clipped from V and 2 bases from J, the junction kept 5 bases outside the gene matches. The CDR3 DNA sequence: TGTGCCAGTCTGCTAGCGGGGACCTACGAGCAGTACTTC. Its translation: CASLLAGTYEQYF.

This clonotype was picked up a small number of times. V and J are TRBV20-1 and TRBJ2-1; 9 bases map to TRBD2. Trimming at V came to 5 bases and at J to 4 bases, leaving 9 bases not matched to a gene. The CDR3 has 15 amino acids. Germline V gene data show CDR1 as DFQATT and CDR2 as SNEGSKA (reference sequence). Written as DNA, the CDR3 is TGCAGTGCTCCCGTCACTAGCGGGCAGTACAATGAGCAGTTCTTC. Protein: CSAPVTSGQYNEQFF.

This clonotype was seen more than once but under ten times. The J gene is TRBJ2-3, the V gene TRBV12-3 or TRBV12-4; the D is unclear. Between the trimmed V and J ends, which lost 3 bases and 6 bases, there was a span of 7 bases. This CDR3 region has 12 residues. The CDR3 here is CASSFVRDTQYF. The CDR3, as DNA: TGTGCCAGCAGTTTCGTCAGGGATACGCAGTATTTT.

This clonotype was detected ten times or more. The chain couples TRBV12-5 to TRBJ2-1; D perhaps matches TRBD2 (11 bases). The V gene's germline CDR1 is LGHNT and CDR2 FRNRAP. V lost 7 bases and J lost 7, with 32 bases in between. This CDR3 has 19 amino acids. The DNA of the CDR3 is TGTGCTAGTGCCCTAAGACAGGGGGCGGCTAGCGGGAGGAAAAATGAGCAGTTCTTC. It codes for CASALRQGAASGRKNEQFF.

The chain is built from TRBV20-1 and TRBJ1-5; possible D gene TRBD1, 5 bases. Germline V gives CDR1 DFQATT, CDR2 SNEGSKA (reference sequence). The V end was cut by 5 bases, the J end by 3 bases, with 17 bases between. The CDR3 extends over 15 amino acids. The CDR3 DNA reads as TGCAGTGCTGAAGGGTACAGGAAGAACAATCAGCCCCAGCATTTT. Amino acid sequence: CSAEGYRKNNQPQHF.

This clonotype was seen repeatedly, ten times or more. The chain carries TRBV10-3 and TRBJ1-2; tentative D call: TRBD1 (5 bases). This CDR3 has 13 amino acids. Trimming pared 6 bases from V and 7 bases from J, leaving 15 bases between. Looked up from germline, CDR1 is ENHRY and CDR2 is SYGVKD. The CDR3 is CAIRDNRDSGYTF. CDR3 coding DNA: TGTGCCATCAGGGACAACCGGGACTCTGGCTACACCTTC.

A few counts support this clonotype. V usage is TRBV28 and J usage is TRBJ2-7; D perhaps matches TRBD2 (5 bases). Germline loops: CDR1 MDHEN, CDR2 SYDVKM. The V end was cut by 5 bases, the J end by 5 bases, with 19 bases between. The length of the CDR3 is 15 residues. The CDR3 here is CASSPPREGSNEQYF. CDR3 DNA sequence: TGTGCCAGCAGTCCCCCTCGCGAGGGATCCAACGAGCAGTACTTC.

The V gene is TRBV14, the J gene TRBJ2-7; D is ambiguous. Per germline, CDR1 SGHDN and CDR2 FVKESK. V was pared by 0 bases and J by 3 bases, with 15 bases between. The length of the CDR3 is 16 residues. The CDR3 spells CASSQDQRMGFYEQYF. The DNA of the CDR3 is TGTGCCAGCAGCCAAGATCAGAGGATGGGTTTCTACGAGCAGTACTTC.

V usage is TRBV7-3 and J usage is TRBJ1-1; maybe TRBD1 (5 bases). V gave up 6 bases and J gave up 1 base, with 9 bases separating them. The germline V gene encodes CDR1 SGHTA and CDR2 FQGTGA. The CDR3 covers 13 residues. DNA of the CDR3: TGTGCCAGCAGAGGCAGGGAGAACACTGAAGCTTTCTTT. Its protein is CASRGRENTEAFF.